Presented here are 10 T cell receptor beta chains from one specimen sequenced in a study of CD8+CD57+ T cells in acquired aplastic anemia (dated by TCRdb to between 2018 and 2020). Sequencing was carried out with an Illumina HiSeq 2000. Profiling of TCR beta VDJ combinations and CDR3 sequences used genomic DNA as the template. The public reads were reprocessed in TCRdb via fastp at Q25 and MiXCR, keeping in-frame beta chains. Rows are combined by CDR3 protein, so each entry shows the most common genes and DNA. A total of 150,000 to 200,000 distinct CDR3 sequences appear in this sample, just under 65% of them only once. The ten largest make up 45% of the sample. The sequenced sample consisted of sorted CD4+, CD8+, or CD8+CD57+ T cells (not recorded which) from PBMCs. The source of these receptors is a human donor in good health.

The table lists this clonotype with a few counts. The genes are TRBV10-2 and TRBJ1-1; the D is unclear. CDR1 and CDR2 from the germline V gene are WSHSY and SAAADI. The CDR3 spans 13 residues. V was cut by 0 bases and J by 5 bases, with 7 bases left in between. Here the CDR3 DNA reads TGCGCCAGCAGTGAGTCCCCGATTACTGAAGCTTTCTTT. Translation gives CASSESPITEAFF.

This rearrangement joins TRBV2 to TRBJ2-7; 9 bases map to TRBD2. The J segment lost 2 bases and the V segment lost 9 bases, leaving 14 bases of the junction unmatched. The CDR3 is 16 residues long. Germline CDR1 SNHLY, CDR2 FYNNEI. In DNA form, the CDR3 reads TGTGCCAGTGAGCCCCTCGAGGCTAGCGGGGCCTACGAGCAGTACTTC. Translation: CASEPLEASGAYEQYF.

This sequence joins TRBV5-4 and TRBJ2-5, with D possibly being TRBD2 (6 bases). Germline V gene sequence: CDR1 SGHNT, CDR2 YYREEE (reference sequence). The CDR3 loop spans 15 amino acids. The germline V and J ends were trimmed by 5 bases and 5 bases, with 19 bases remaining between them. The CDR3 DNA follows: TGTGCCAGCAGTCACAGTGCGGGGCCGAGGGAGACCCAGTACTTC. Translating gives CASSHSAGPRETQYF.

The table lists this clonotype with many counts. This chain connects TRBV11-3 to TRBJ2-2; 10 bases align to TRBD2. Germline trimming cut 5 bases from V and 7 bases from J; bases unmatched to any gene: 10. The CDR3 contains 16 residues. Germline V gene data show CDR1 as SGHNT and CDR2 as YENEEA. The CDR3 sequence: CASSQRLAGASGELFF. The CDR3 DNA reads TGTGCCAGCAGCCAGCGCCTAGCGGGAGCCAGCGGGGAGCTGTTTTTT.

This clonotype has just one count. V and J are TRBV7-9 and TRBJ2-2; the D gene is possibly TRBD1 (6 bases). Germline lookup yields CDR1 SEHNR and CDR2 FQNEAQ (reference sequence). Trimming shortened V by 5 bases and J by 1 base, and 14 bases separated the two germline ends. The CDR3 length is 16 residues. CDR3: CASSQGDIVNTGELFF. The CDR3 DNA follows: TGTGCCAGCAGCCAAGGGGACATTGTGAACACCGGGGAGCTGTTTTTT.

The chain employs TRBV10-3 and TRBJ1-1, with a weak D call TRBD1 (6 bases). Germline values: CDR1 ENHRY, CDR2 SYGVKD. The CDR3 sequence is 14 residues long. V lost 6 bases, J lost 7 bases, and 18 bases lay in between. The chain's CDR3 is CAISRQAASGEAFF. In DNA form, the CDR3 reads TGTGCCATCAGCCGACAGGCAGCGAGCGGTGAAGCTTTCTTT.

V is TRBV9 and J is TRBJ1-2; TRBD1 matches 7 bases. Germline-derived CDR1 and CDR2 are SGDLS and YYNGEE. Unmatched junction bases numbered 5, after V lost 1 base and J lost 2 bases. The CDR3 contains 15 residues. The CDR3 spells CASSVMDRPNYGYTF. The CDR3 DNA reads as TGTGCCAGCAGCGTAATGGACAGGCCCAACTATGGCTACACCTTC.

This clonotype was detected many times. The rearrangement links TRBV6-5 to TRBJ2-2; 7 nucleotides agree with TRBD1. The J segment lost 0 bases and the V segment lost 2 bases, leaving 6 bases of the junction unmatched. This CDR3 is 17 amino acids long. Germline V gene sequence: CDR1 MNHEY, CDR2 SVGAGI. The chain's CDR3 is CASSYPLTGPNTGELFF. CDR3 bases: TGTGCCAGCAGTTACCCTCTGACAGGGCCGAACACCGGGGAGCTGTTTTTT.

This clonotype was counted a few times. The J gene is TRBJ2-7, the V gene TRBV15; possibly TRBD1 for D (5 bases). The germline V gene encodes CDR1 LNHNV and CDR2 YYDKDF (reference sequence). V gave up 1 base and J gave up 6 bases, with 16 bases separating them. The CDR3 is made up of 15 amino acids. For the CDR3, the DNA is TGTGCCACCAGCAGAGGTAGTTCGACAGTTCCCGAGCAGTACTTC. Its protein product is CATSRGSSTVPEQYF.

Only a few counts were recorded for this clonotype. This sequence joins TRBV7-9 and TRBJ2-6; 7 bases line up with TRBD1. The CDR3 covers 18 residues. Looked up from germline, CDR1 is SEHNR and CDR2 is FQNEAQ (reference sequence). Trimming removed 5 bases from V and 1 base from J; junction bases left unmatched: 11. The CDR3 nucleotides read TGTGCCAGCAGCCCGGACCCGGGACAGAAGTCTGGGGCCAACGTCCTGACTTTC. It encodes CASSPDPGQKSGANVLTF.